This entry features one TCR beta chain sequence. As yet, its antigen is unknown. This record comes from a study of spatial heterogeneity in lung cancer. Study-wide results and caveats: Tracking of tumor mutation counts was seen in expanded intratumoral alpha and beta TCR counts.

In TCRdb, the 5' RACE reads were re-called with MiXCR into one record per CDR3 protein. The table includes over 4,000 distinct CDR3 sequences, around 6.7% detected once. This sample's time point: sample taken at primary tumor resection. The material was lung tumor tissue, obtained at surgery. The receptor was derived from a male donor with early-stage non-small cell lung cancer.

The CDR3 spells CASSLEGLAGGKEFF. The CDR3 DNA sequence: TGCGCCAGCAGCTTGGAAGGGCTAGCGGGAGGGAAGGAGTTCTTC. V usage is TRBV5-1 and J usage is TRBJ2-1; 12 nucleotides agree with TRBD2. J lost 14 bases, V lost 0 bases, and 9 bases had no gene match. This CDR3 spans 15 amino acids. The germline V gene has CDR1 SGHRS and CDR2 YFSETQ.